This T cell receptor (beta chain) derives from a study of T cells in women clearing cervical HPV infection (dated by TCRdb to about 2018). The study in broad terms: Cases were under 30 women with histologically confirmed HPV16-related CIN3 or worse, including a couple of invasive cancers. The approximately 25 controls were women who cleared a single incident HPV16 infection within 12 months without developing precancer or cancer. Blood from cases was collected at the visit where the lesion was first found, while blood from controls was collected once the infection could no longer be detected. For cases, the median interval between lesion detection and blood sampling was over 130 days, with an interquartile range of 90 to 200 days. Because only a few women had HLA typing data, the possibility that HLA type acted as a confounder could not be ruled out. Nested within Costa Rica's Guanacaste HPV Natural History Study, an exploratory proof-of-principle case-control study compared TCR repertoires across cervical HPV16 outcomes. Cases and controls were matched on age within five years and on year of sample collection. Cases had a median age of approximately 35 years compared with roughly 41 for controls, and baseline characteristics showed no significant differences between the groups. The parent cohort enrolled 10,000 or so women aged 18 or older in Guanacaste, Costa Rica, during about 1993 to 1994 and followed them for 7 to 8 years. Quality controls consisted of five blinded duplicates per group, for a total of approximately 60 samples made up of 50 participants and ten or so replicates.

Every participant had a single incident cervical HPV16 infection, and women with prevalent HPV16 infections were excluded. Cervical HPV DNA was detected by MY09/MY11 PCR and genotyped by dot-blot hybridization. Approximately 16 mL of heparinized blood were centrifuged, and the buffy coat was aliquoted, frozen at -30°C, then stored at -80°C. QIAGEN kits were used to extract genomic DNA from the buffy coat specimens. The immunoSEQ assay used multiplex PCR to amplify TCR beta CDR3 regions from an average of approximately 1,300 ng of genomic DNA per sample. Primer bias was corrected in the assay by using a complete synthetic TCR repertoire to establish an amplification baseline. The amplicons were sequenced on the Illumina platform. From the authors' description of their analysis: Sequence errors were corrected by clustering with frequency ratios and a modified nearest-neighbor algorithm, and the sequences were then analyzed in the immunoSEQ Analyzer using IMGT gene definitions. At each rarefaction depth, TCR richness and evenness were averaged across 20 rarefaction repeats, and any sample with fewer sequences than the depth was left out. Wilcoxon rank sum tests with FDR correction were used to compare relative abundances of V, D and J genes between the groups. Blinded duplicates gave an intraclass correlation of about 96% for TCR richness and an average of around 83% across 66 gene segments. TCRdb mirrors the immuneACCESS table, restricted to in-frame sequences. Some clones are absent from its copies; in checked studies, under half trace to an unresolved V gene, and the reason for the others is unknown. V and J calls and clone size are those listed in that table; D and trimming were worked out from the DNA. This sample's table has entries for around 28,000 clones. The ten largest account for 3.5% to 5% of the sample.

Concerning this clone itself: The antigen it binds to is not known. The read terminates 3 residues before the CDR3 end, so the remaining end is supplied by the germline J gene.

In the germline V gene, CDR1 corresponds to SGHRS and CDR2 to YFSETQ. Including cysteine and phenylalanine, the CDR3 has 20 amino acids. Of the CDR3's DNA, 51 bases were read; they are in frame from base 1. Relative to germline, V is missing 4 bases and J is missing 6 bases, with 21 bases of the junction outside any gene match. Beyond this particular receptor, the publication reports: CIN3+ cases had significantly higher TCR repertoire richness than controls across sequencing depths, but evenness did not differ between the groups. Whether associations preceded infection or resulted from infection could not be shown with the cross-sectional design, and effector/memory subsets and HPV-specific T cells were not isolated. Because the number of T cells per sample was unknown, the richness differences could reflect varying T-cell content rather than repertoire biology. Cases were distinguished from controls with an estimated AUC of approximately 0.8 by random forest classifiers combining richness and V gene abundances. Cases had lower TRBV6-7 relative abundance than controls (0.11% versus 0.16%; Bonferroni P = 0.0008).

The sequence was collected from a woman between 18 and 69 years old with a cervical HPV16 infection that either progressed to CIN3+ or cleared (not recorded which). Sequencing was carried out using blood buffy coat. This sequence uses TRBV5-1 and TRBJ1-4, with 10 bases matching TRBD1. This receptor has the CDR3 CASSHPIGTGERAVDEKLFF. The DNA read from the CDR3 is TGCGCCAGCAGCCACCCCATAGGGACAGGGGAGAGGGCAGTGGATGAAAAA.